Included here is one TCR beta chain sequence, with context. Its antigen is still unknown. The record originates from a study of regulatory T cells in long-lasting Graves disease. Regarding the study as a whole: Sharing of public clonotypes was greater in persistent patients (2,741) than in new patients (approximately 940).

To make TCR beta libraries, researchers used iRepertoire HTBI primers and Arm-PCR of CDR3 regions. From the multiplex PCR reads, TCRdb called clonotypes with MiXCR, one entry per CDR3 protein. The repertoire holds 400,000 to 450,000 distinct CDR3 sequences, about a quarter seen once, with roughly 30% in the top ten. Specified time point: persistent/refractory GD, antithyroid drugs over 5 years with positive TRAb. The TCR library used RNA extracted from PBMCs. The specimen was peripheral blood mononuclear cells (PBMCs), collected when the disease was refractory, from a patient treated with antithyroid drugs. This TCR was sampled from a female donor with Graves disease.

CDR3 DNA sequence: TGCAGTGCTAGAGATCGGACAGGGGCGGCTAGAGGCGAGCAGTACTTC. This encodes CSARDRTGAARGEQYF. V and J are TRBV20-1 and TRBJ2-7; 9 bases agree with TRBD1. Germline trimming cut 0 bases from V and 6 bases from J; bases unmatched to any gene: 12. CDR3 length: 16 residues. Germline values: CDR1 DFQATT, CDR2 SNEGSKA (reference sequence).